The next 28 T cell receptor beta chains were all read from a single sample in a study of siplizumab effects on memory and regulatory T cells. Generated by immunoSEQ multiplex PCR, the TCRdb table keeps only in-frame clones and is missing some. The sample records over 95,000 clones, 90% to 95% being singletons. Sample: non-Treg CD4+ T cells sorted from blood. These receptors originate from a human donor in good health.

The CDR3: CASTLGREQFF. In nucleotides, the CDR3 is TGTGCCAGCACCTTGGGGCGTGAGCAGTTCTTC. The V and J genes are TRBV28 and TRBJ2-1, with D perhaps TRBD1 (5 bases). Germline loops: CDR1 MDHEN, CDR2 SYDVKM. The CDR3 has 11 amino acids. V lost 7 bases and J 9 bases, leaving 10 bases between the germline ends.

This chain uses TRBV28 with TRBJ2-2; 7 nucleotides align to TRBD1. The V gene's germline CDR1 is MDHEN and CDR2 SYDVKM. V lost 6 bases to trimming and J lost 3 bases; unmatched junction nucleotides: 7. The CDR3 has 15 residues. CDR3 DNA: TGTGCCAGCAGCCCCGGGACAGTCGACACCGGGGAGCTGTTTTTT. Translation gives CASSPGTVDTGELFF.

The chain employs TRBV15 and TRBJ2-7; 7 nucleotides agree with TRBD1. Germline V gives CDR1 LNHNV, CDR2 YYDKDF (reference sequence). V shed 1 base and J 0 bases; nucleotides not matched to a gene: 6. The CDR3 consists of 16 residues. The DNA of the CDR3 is TGTGCCACCAGCAGAGCCGGGACAGCCAACTCCTACGAGCAGTACTTC. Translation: CATSRAGTANSYEQYF.

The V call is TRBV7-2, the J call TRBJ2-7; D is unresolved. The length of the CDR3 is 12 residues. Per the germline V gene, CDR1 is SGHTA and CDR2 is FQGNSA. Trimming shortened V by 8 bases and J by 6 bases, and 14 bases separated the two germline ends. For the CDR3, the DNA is TGTGCCAGCTCCTCCTTAGCCGGCGAGCAGTACTTC. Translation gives CASSSLAGEQYF.

Written as DNA, the CDR3 is TGCGCCAGCAGCCCCCGACAGGGTAGTGGCACTGAAGCTTTCTTT. Encoded protein: CASSPRQGSGTEAFF. V is TRBV5-1 and J is TRBJ1-1; 7 nucleotides align to TRBD1. Germline assignment: CDR1 SGHRS and CDR2 YFSETQ. The CDR3 runs to 15 residues. V dropped 4 bases and J dropped 4; count of bases not matched to a gene: 10.

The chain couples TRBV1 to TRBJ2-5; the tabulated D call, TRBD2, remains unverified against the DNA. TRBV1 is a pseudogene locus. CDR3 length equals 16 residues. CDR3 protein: CTSSSGEGPGVETQYF. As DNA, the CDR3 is TGCACCAGCAGCTCAGGGGAGGGGCCGGGTGTGGAGACCCAGTACTTC.

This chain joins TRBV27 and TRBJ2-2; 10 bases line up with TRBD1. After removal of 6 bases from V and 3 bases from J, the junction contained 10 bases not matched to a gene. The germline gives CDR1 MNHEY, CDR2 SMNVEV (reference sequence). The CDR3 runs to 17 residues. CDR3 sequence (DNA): TGTGCCAGCAGGATGGGACAGGGGAAAAGGGACACCGGGGAGCTGTTTTTT. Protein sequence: CASRMGQGKRDTGELFF.

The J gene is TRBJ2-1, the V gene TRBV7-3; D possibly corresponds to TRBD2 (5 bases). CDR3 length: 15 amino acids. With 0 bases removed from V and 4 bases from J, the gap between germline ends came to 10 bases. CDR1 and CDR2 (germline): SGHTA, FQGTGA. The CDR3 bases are TGTGCCAGCAGCTTAACCGGGGAATGGTACAATGAGCAGTTCTTC. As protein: CASSLTGEWYNEQFF.

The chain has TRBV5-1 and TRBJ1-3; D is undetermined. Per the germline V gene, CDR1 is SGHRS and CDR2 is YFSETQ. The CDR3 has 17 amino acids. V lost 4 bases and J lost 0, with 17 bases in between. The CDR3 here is CASSPATGSRSGNTIYF. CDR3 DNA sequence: TGCGCCAGCAGCCCCGCTACGGGCAGCCGCTCTGGAAACACCATATATTTT.

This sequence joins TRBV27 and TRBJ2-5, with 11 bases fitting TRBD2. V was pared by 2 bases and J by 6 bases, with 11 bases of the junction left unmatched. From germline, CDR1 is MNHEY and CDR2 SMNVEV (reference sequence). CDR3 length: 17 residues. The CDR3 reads CASSLLLAGGNTKTQYF. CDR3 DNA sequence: TGTGCCAGCAGTTTACTCCTAGCGGGGGGTAATACGAAGACCCAGTACTTC.

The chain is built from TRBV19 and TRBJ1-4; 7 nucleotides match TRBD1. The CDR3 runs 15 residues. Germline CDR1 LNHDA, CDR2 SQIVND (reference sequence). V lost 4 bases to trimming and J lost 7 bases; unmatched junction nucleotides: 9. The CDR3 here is CASSTNRGFGEKLFF. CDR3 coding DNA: TGTGCCAGTAGTACCAACAGGGGTTTCGGTGAAAAACTGTTTTTT.

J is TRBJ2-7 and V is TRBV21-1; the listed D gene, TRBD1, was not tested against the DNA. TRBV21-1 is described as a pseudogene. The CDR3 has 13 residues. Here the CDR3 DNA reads TGTGCCAGCGACCTAGACAGGGTCCACGAGCAGTACTTC. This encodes CASDLDRVHEQYF.

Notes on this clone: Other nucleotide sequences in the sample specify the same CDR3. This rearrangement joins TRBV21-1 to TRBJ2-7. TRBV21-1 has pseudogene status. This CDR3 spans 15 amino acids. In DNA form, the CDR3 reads TGTGCCAGCAGCAAAGGGGGTCGGGGGCCTAACGAGCAGTACTTC. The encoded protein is CASSKGGRGPNEQYF.

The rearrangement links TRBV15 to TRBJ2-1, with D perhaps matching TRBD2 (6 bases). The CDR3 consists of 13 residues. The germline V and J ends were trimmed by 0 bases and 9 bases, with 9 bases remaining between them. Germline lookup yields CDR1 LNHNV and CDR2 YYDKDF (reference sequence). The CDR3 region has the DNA TGTGCCACCAGCAGAGATAGCGGTCGTGAGCAGTTCTTC. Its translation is CATSRDSGREQFF.

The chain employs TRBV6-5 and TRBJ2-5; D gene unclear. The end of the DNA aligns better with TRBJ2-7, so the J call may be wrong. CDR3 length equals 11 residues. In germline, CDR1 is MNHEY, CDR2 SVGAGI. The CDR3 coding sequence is TGTGCCAGCATAGGGCCCGGCGAGCAGTACTTC. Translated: CASIGPGEQYF.

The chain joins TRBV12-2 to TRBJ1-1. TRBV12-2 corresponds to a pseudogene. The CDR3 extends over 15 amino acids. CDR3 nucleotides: TGTGCAAGTCGCTCCAGAGCCGAATTGGACACTGAAGCTTTCTTT. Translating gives CASRSRAELDTEAFF.

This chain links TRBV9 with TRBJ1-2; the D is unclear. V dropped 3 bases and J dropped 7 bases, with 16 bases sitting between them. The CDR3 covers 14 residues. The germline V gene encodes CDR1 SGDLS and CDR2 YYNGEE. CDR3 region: CASSANNQEGGYTF. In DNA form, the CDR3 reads TGTGCCAGCAGCGCGAATAACCAAGAAGGTGGCTACACCTTC.

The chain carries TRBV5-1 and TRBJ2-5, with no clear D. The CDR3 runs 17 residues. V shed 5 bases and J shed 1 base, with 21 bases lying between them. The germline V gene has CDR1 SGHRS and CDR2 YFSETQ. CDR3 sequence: CASRKGLVSVFQETQYF. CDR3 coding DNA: TGCGCCAGCAGAAAAGGCCTAGTAAGCGTTTTCCAAGAGACCCAGTACTTC.

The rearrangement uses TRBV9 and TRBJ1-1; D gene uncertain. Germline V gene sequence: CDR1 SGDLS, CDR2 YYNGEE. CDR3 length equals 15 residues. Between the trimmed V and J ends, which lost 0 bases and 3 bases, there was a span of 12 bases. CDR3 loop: CASSVGVGVDTEAFF. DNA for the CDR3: TGTGCCAGCAGCGTAGGGGTGGGAGTGGACACTGAAGCTTTCTTT. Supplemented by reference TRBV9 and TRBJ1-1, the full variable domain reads DSGVTQTPKHLITATGQRVTLRCSPRSGDLSVYWYQQSLDQGLQFLIQYYNGEERAKGNILERFSAQQFPDLHSELNLSSLELGDSALYFCASSVGVGVDTEAFFGQGTRLTVV.

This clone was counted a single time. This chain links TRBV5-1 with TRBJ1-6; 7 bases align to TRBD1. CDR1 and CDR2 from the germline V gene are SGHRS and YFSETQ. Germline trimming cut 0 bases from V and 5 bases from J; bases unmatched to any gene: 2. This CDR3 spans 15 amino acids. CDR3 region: CASSLGQGDNSPLHF. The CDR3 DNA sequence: TGCGCCAGCAGCTTGGGACAGGGAGATAATTCACCCCTCCACTTT.

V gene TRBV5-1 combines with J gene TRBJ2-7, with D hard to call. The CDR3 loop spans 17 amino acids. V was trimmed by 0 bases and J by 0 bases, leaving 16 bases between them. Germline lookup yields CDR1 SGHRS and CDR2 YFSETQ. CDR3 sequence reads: CASSLVQSPKSSYEQYF. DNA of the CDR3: TGCGCCAGCAGCTTGGTGCAGAGCCCCAAGAGCTCCTACGAGCAGTACTTC.

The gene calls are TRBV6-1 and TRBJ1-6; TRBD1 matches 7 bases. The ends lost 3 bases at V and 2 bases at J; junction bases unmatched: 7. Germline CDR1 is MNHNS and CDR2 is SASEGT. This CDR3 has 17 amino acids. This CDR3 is CASSDTDRAPYNSPLHF. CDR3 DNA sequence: TGTGCCAGCAGTGATACCGACAGGGCGCCCTATAATTCACCCCTCCACTTT.

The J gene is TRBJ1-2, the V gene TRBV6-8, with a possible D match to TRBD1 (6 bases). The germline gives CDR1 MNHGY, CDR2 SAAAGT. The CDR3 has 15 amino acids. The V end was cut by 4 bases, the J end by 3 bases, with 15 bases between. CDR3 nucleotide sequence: TGTGCCAGCAGTTCCAAAAGGACAGCCGACTATGGCTACACCTTC. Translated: CASSSKRTADYGYTF.

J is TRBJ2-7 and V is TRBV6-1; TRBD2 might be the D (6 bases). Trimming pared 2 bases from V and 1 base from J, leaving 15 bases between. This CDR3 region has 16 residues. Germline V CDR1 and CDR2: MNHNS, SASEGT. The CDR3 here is CASSENPGTPSYEQYF. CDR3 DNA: TGTGCCAGCAGTGAAAACCCCGGGACTCCTTCCTACGAGCAGTACTTC.

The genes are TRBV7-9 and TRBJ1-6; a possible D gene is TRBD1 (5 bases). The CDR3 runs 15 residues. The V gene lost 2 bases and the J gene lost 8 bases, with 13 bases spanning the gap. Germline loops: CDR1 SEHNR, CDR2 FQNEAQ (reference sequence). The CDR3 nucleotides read TGTGCCAGCAGCTTACAGGGAGGAGTATATTCACCCCTCCACTTT. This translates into CASSLQGGVYSPLHF.

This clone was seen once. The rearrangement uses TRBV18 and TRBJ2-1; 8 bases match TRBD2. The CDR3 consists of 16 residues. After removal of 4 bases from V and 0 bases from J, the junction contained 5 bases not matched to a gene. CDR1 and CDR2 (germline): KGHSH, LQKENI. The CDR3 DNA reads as TGTGCCAGCTCACGCGAAGCGGGGGACTCCTACAATGAGCAGTTCTTC. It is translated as CASSREAGDSYNEQFF. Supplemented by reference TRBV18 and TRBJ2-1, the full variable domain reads NAGVMQNPRHLVRRRGQEARLRCSPMKGHSHVYWYRQLPEEGLKFMVYLQKENIIDESGMPKERFSAEFPKEGPSILRIQQVVRGDSAAYFCASSREAGDSYNEQFFGPGTRLTVL.

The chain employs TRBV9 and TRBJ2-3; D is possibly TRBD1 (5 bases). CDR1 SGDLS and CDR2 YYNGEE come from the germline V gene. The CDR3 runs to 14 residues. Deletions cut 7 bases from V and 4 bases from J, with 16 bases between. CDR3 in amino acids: CASGVQAAADTQYF. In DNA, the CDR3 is TGTGCCAGCGGTGTACAGGCTGCCGCAGATACGCAGTATTTT.

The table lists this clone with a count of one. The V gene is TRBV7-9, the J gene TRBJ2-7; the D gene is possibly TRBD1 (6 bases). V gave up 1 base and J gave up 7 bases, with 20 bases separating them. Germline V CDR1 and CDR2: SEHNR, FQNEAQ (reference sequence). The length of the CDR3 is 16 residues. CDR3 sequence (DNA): TGTGCCAGCAGCTTAGTCCGGACTGCAGGGGTGGGGGAGCAGTACTTC. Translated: CASSLVRTAGVGEQYF.